These 20 T cell receptor beta chains share one sample of origin, sequenced in a study of blood T cells in healthy people across ages. Together with a sample-barcoded 5' primer, a J-beta primer mix was included in a second PCR lasting about 7 to 12 cycles. TCRdb passed the 5' RACE reads through MiXCR, listing each CDR3 protein once. The top ten clones hold under 4% of a sample with 550,000 to 750,000 distinct CDR3 sequences, roughly 21% of them seen once. Source material: blood. These receptors all come from a man in his 70s in good health.

This clonotype occurred a few times. This rearrangement joins TRBV7-3 to TRBJ2-3; 7 bases match TRBD2. After removal of 5 bases from V and 0 bases from J, the junction contained 5 bases not matched to a gene. This CDR3 spans 15 amino acids. From germline, CDR1 is SGHTA and CDR2 FQGTGA. Here the CDR3 DNA reads TGTGCCAGCAGCAACCCTAGCGGCAGCACAGATACGCAGTATTTT. Protein: CASSNPSGSTDTQYF.

This clonotype has a count of ten or more. This chain joins TRBV20-1 and TRBJ1-1, with no clear D. The V gene's germline CDR1 is DFQATT and CDR2 SNEGSKA (reference sequence). V gave up 2 bases and J gave up 0 bases, with 10 bases separating them. The length of the CDR3 is 14 residues. The CDR3 nucleotides read TGCAGTGCTAGAATCTGGGCATTGAACACTGAAGCTTTCTTT. Protein: CSARIWALNTEAFF.

A few counts support this clonotype. This chain uses TRBV6-4 with TRBJ2-1; TRBD2 matches 10 bases. With V trimmed by 6 bases and J by 4 bases, 6 bases remained unmatched. The CDR3 covers 15 residues. Germline loops: CDR1 MRHNA, CDR2 SNTAGT. CDR3 nucleotide sequence: TGTGCCAGCAGAATATCTAGCGGGAGTTACAATGAGCAGTTCTTC. The encoded protein is CASRISSGSYNEQFF.

With regard to this clonotype: Given a much more abundant clone one base away, this may be a read error. The chain is built from TRBV20-1 and TRBJ1-4; tentative D call: TRBD1 (5 bases). The CDR3 length is 15 residues. Germline V gives CDR1 DFQATT, CDR2 SNEGSKA (reference sequence). CDR3 bases: TGCAGTGCTAGAGATGGTGGGGGAGAGCGTGAAAAACTGTCTTTT. The encoded protein is CSARDGGGEREKLSF.

This clonotype was recorded a few times. CDR3 loop: CSAWKLADEQYF. CDR3 bases: TGCAGTGCTTGGAAACTAGCGGACGAGCAGTACTTC. V usage is TRBV20-1 and J usage is TRBJ2-7, with 8 bases that match TRBD2. V gave up 5 bases and J gave up 5 bases; unmatched junction bases: 5. Germline-derived CDR1 and CDR2 are DFQATT and SNEGSKA (reference sequence). The CDR3 runs to 12 residues.

This sequence joins TRBV3-1 and TRBJ2-7; perhaps TRBD1 as D (5 bases). In germline, CDR1 is LGHDT, CDR2 YNNKEL (reference sequence). V was trimmed by 4 bases and J by 1 base, leaving 11 bases between them. The CDR3 consists of 14 residues. In DNA form, the CDR3 reads TGTGCCAGCAGCCCCAACAGGCTATCCTACGAGCAGTACTTC. This translates into CASSPNRLSYEQYF.

The V call is TRBV12-3 or TRBV12-4, the J call TRBJ2-5; 13 nucleotides align to TRBD2. Gene TRBJ2-1 matches the end of the DNA better, so the J call may be wrong. The CDR3 runs to 14 residues. This chain's CDR3 is CASTNHGTSGKQFF. The DNA for the CDR3 is TGTGCCAGCACCAACCATGGGACTAGCGGGAAGCAGTTCTTC.

The chain joins TRBV27 to TRBJ2-5, with 11 bases fitting TRBD1. The CDR3 is made up of 14 amino acids. V was pared by 6 bases and J by 7 bases, with 7 bases of the junction left unmatched. In germline, CDR1 is MNHEY, CDR2 SMNVEV (reference sequence). The CDR3 loop is CASRRGQGAVTQYF. In nucleotides, the CDR3 is TGTGCCAGCAGACGTGGACAGGGGGCTGTGACCCAGTACTTC.

This CDR3 reads CASSLTWGSSYNEQFF. The CDR3 DNA sequence: TGTGCCAGTAGCCTTACGTGGGGAAGCTCCTACAATGAGCAGTTCTTC. The chain links TRBV19 to TRBJ2-1; D gene uncertain. In germline, CDR1 is LNHDA, CDR2 SQIVND (reference sequence). The CDR3 runs 16 residues. The V gene lost 6 bases and the J gene lost 0 bases, with 15 bases spanning the gap.

This clonotype was counted a few times. This chain links TRBV12-3 or TRBV12-4 with TRBJ2-5; D might be TRBD1 or TRBD2, each matching 5 bases. Deletions cut 8 bases from V and 7 bases from J, with 14 bases between. The CDR3 totals 12 residues. CDR3 region: CASLRGPGTQYF. The CDR3 DNA follows: TGTGCCAGCCTACGGGGACCGGGGACCCAGTACTTC.

This rearrangement joins TRBV4-1 to TRBJ1-4; D is ambiguous. The CDR3 spans 15 residues. CDR1 and CDR2 from the germline V gene are MGHRA and YSYEKL. V dropped 0 bases and J dropped 8 bases, with 13 bases sitting between them. This chain's CDR3 is CASSQDGSPGEKLFF. The CDR3 nucleotides read TGCGCCAGCAGCCAAGACGGCAGTCCGGGCGAAAAACTGTTTTTT.

This clonotype was found many times. The chain recombines TRBV5-1 with TRBJ2-3, with 10 bases aligning to TRBD2. V shed 1 base, J shed 4 bases, and the junction held 0 bases outside the gene matches. The CDR3 runs to 14 residues. Germline V gives CDR1 SGHRS, CDR2 YFSETQ. The CDR3 sequence: CASSLLAGADTQYF. DNA of the CDR3: TGCGCCAGCAGCTTGCTAGCGGGAGCAGATACGCAGTATTTT.

The chain couples TRBV6-2 or TRBV6-3 to TRBJ2-1, with 11 bases identical to TRBD2. Germline assignment: CDR1 MNHEY and CDR2 SVGEGT. The V and J ends lost 2 bases and 1 base, in that order; junction bases with no gene match: 7. The CDR3 consists of 18 residues. The CDR3 nucleotides read TGTGCCAGCAGTTACACCGAACTAGCGGGAGTATCCTACAATGAGCAGTTCTTC. It codes for CASSYTELAGVSYNEQFF.

The rearrangement uses TRBV14 and TRBJ2-1; 8 bases match TRBD1. Trimming removed 5 bases from V and 6 bases from J; junction bases left unmatched: 3. CDR1 is SGHDN and CDR2 is FVKESK in the germline V gene. The CDR3 sequence is 13 residues long. CDR3 nucleotides: TGTGCCAGCAGCGGACAGGGTTTCAATGAGCAGTTCTTC. Protein sequence: CASSGQGFNEQFF.

The CDR3 DNA reads TGTGCCAGCAGCGTAGAATCAGCGGGAGAATCGAATGAGCAGTTCTTC. Translated, it gives CASSVESAGESNEQFF. This chain joins TRBV9 and TRBJ2-5; TRBD2 aligns across 8 bases. The end of the DNA aligns better with TRBJ2-1, so the J call may be wrong. The CDR3 is 16 residues long. Germline V gene lookup returns CDR1 SGDLS and CDR2 YYNGEE.

The sample holds many counts of this clonotype. CDR3: CAITPTLSQETQYF. For the CDR3, the DNA is TGTGCCATCACCCCGACCCTTTCCCAAGAGACCCAGTACTTC. This sequence joins TRBV10-3 and TRBJ2-5; no clear D gene. Germline V gives CDR1 ENHRY, CDR2 SYGVKD. The CDR3 contains 14 residues. V lost 7 bases to trimming and J lost 1 base, with 13 bases between them.

J is TRBJ2-7 and V is TRBV6-1; D may match TRBD1 or TRBD2 (5 bases each). This CDR3 comprises 12 residues. The V end lost 6 bases, the J end lost 6 bases, and 12 bases lay between the germline ends. Germline V lookup: CDR1 MNHNS, CDR2 SASEGT. The CDR3 bases are TGTGCCAGCAGCAGCAGGGCGGGCGAGCAGTACTTC. Its protein is CASSSRAGEQYF.

This chain joins TRBV12-3 or TRBV12-4 and TRBJ2-5; D unresolved. Deletions cut 6 bases from V and 5 bases from J, with 10 bases between. The CDR3 loop spans 12 amino acids. The CDR3 is CASRFSGETQYF. CDR3 sequence (DNA): TGTGCCAGCAGGTTTTCTGGGGAGACCCAGTACTTC.

The rearrangement joins TRBV3-1 to TRBJ2-1; 8 bases match TRBD2. V was pared by 0 bases and J by 8 bases, with 6 bases of the junction left unmatched. The length of the CDR3 is 15 residues. CDR1 is LGHDT and CDR2 is YNNKEL in the germline V gene (reference sequence). The CDR3 sequence is CASSQEGLGEDEQFF. CDR3 bases: TGTGCCAGCAGCCAAGAGGGACTAGGAGAGGATGAGCAGTTCTTC.

For this clonotype: A junction end diverges from the germline sequence, so it may reflect a read error. CDR3 sequence: CTSSQLRQGRSKNIQYF. In nucleotides, the CDR3 is TGTACCAGCAGCCAACTCAGGCAGGGCCGGTCCAAAAACATTCAGTACTTC. The chain carries TRBV3-1 and TRBJ2-4; weak D call: TRBD1 (5 bases). CDR1 and CDR2 from the germline V gene are LGHDT and YNNKEL (reference sequence). The CDR3 sequence is 17 residues long. Full variable domain (missing parts from reference TRBV3-1 and TRBJ2-4): DTAVSQTPKYLVTQMGNDKSIKCEQNLGHDTMYWYKQDSKKFLKIMFSYNNKELIINETVPNRFSPKSPDKAHLNLHINSLELGDSAVYFCTSSQLRQGRSKNIQYFGAGTRLSVL.